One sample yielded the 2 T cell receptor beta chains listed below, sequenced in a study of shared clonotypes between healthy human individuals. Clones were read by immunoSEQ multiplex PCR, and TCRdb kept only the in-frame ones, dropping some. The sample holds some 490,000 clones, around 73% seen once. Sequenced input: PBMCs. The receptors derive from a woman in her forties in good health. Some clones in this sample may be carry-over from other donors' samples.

The CDR3 bases are TGTGCCATCACCCCGGACTTCTATGGCTACACCTTC. It encodes CAITPDFYGYTF. The rearrangement links TRBV10-3 to TRBJ1-2; D gene uncertain. The CDR3 consists of 12 residues. V lost 7 bases and J lost 4, with 10 bases in between. The germline gives CDR1 ENHRY, CDR2 SYGVKD.

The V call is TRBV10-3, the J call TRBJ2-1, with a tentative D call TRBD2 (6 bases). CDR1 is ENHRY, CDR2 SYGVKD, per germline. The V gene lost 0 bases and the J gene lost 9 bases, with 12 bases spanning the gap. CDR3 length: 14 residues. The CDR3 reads CAISESGVEGEQFF. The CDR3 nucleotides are TGTGCCATCAGTGAGTCGGGAGTGGAGGGTGAGCAGTTCTTC.